The sequence of this T cell receptor (beta chain) was determined in a study of CD8+CD57+ T cells in acquired aplastic anemia. Study conclusions and caveats: Patients and controls were found to share approximately 31 CD8+ CDR3 sequences.

Ten or more counts support this clonotype. Antigen specificity is unknown. The germline CDR1 and CDR2 sequences are LGHDT and YNNKEL (reference sequence). The CDR3 sequence is 17 residues long. J lost 2 bases, V lost 3 bases, and 8 bases had no gene match. CDR3 and TCR beta VDJ profiling relied on a genomic DNA template. TCRdb re-called the reads with MiXCR, one entry per CDR3 protein. The data show some 240,000 distinct CDR3 sequences, 34% seen once. The sequence derives from a human donor in good health, serving as a control. The V call is TRBV3-1, the J call TRBJ1-1; 11 nucleotides align to TRBD1. Specimen: sorted CD4+, CD8+, or CD8+CD57+ T cells (not recorded which) from PBMCs. The CDR3 region is CASSQIKDRGRNTEAFF. The DNA for the CDR3 is TGTGCCAGCAGCCAGATCAAGGACAGGGGGCGAAACACTGAAGCTTTCTTT. Full variable domain (remainder filled in from reference TRBV3-1 and TRBJ1-1): DTAVSQTPKYLVTQMGNDKSIKCEQNLGHDTMYWYKQDSKKFLKIMFSYNNKELIINETVPNRFSPKSPDKAHLNLHINSLELGDSAVYFCASSQIKDRGRNTEAFFGQGTRLTVV.